This T cell receptor beta chain was observed in a study of PD-L1 blockade in urothelial cancer. Study as a whole: Each participant's history included 0 to 3 prior chemotherapy regimens.

This CDR3 has 12 residues. Trimming shortened V by 4 bases and J by 12 bases, and 15 bases separated the two germline ends. The germline V gene has CDR1 SGHAT and CDR2 FQNNGV. The repertoire was sequenced with immunoSEQ multiplex PCR; TCRdb's copy has only in-frame clones and lacks some. The sample shows 53,000 or so clones, 88% of them seen only once. Time point reported: peripheral blood 6 weeks after treatment start. V and J are TRBV11-2 and TRBJ1-2; tentatively, D is TRBD1 (5 bases). This material consisted of PBMCs, taken around atezolizumab (anti-PD-L1) treatment. This TCR was sampled from a man in his sixties with urothelial cancer. CDR3: CASSSGQGRHTF. The DNA for the CDR3 is TGTGCCAGCAGCTCAGGCCAGGGAAGGCACACCTTC.